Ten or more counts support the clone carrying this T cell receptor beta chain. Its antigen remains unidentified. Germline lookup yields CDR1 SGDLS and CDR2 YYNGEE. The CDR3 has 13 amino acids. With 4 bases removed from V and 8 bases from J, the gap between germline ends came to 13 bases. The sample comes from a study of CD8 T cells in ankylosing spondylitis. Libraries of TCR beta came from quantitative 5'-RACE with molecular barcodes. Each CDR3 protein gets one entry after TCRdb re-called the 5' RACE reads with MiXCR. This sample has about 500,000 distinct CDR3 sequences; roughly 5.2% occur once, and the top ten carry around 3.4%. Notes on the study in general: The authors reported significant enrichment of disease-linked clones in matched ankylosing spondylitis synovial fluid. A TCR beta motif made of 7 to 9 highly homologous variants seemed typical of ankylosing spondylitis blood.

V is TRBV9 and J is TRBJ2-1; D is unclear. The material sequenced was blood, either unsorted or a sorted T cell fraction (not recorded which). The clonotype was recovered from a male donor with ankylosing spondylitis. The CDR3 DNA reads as TGTGCCAGCAGCTCCGCATGGATCCATGAGCAGTTCTTC. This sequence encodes CASSSAWIHEQFF.